This T cell receptor (beta chain) derives from a study of T cells and Merkel cell carcinoma outcomes. CDR1 SEHNR and CDR2 FQNEAQ come from the germline V gene (reference sequence). V shed 4 bases, J shed 6 bases, and the junction held 3 bases outside the gene matches. CDR3 length: 13 amino acids. This clone was detected only once. Its antigen is unidentified. Study-level points and caveats: Repertoire plus T-cell density reportedly predicted Merkel cell carcinoma outcomes.

TCRdb keeps only in-frame clones here, not all; method: immunoSEQ multiplex PCR. The profile shows about 10,000 clones, around 80% of them singletons. The TCR comes from a human donor with Merkel cell carcinoma. V and J are TRBV7-9 and TRBJ1-1; 9 positions agree with TRBD1. Sample: tumor tissue from Merkel cell carcinoma. CDR3 sequence (DNA): TGTGCCAGCAGCTCCGGACAGGGGTCTGAAGCTTTCTTT. It specifies CASSSGQGSEAFF.